This TCR beta chain derives from a study of blood T cell repertoires in COVID-19. Overall study context: Italy, Spain and the United States were the sources of the convalescent and acute COVID-19 samples.

Categorization into cohorts depended on clinical history that participants reported. The V gene's germline CDR1 is GTSNPN and CDR2 SVGIG (reference sequence). The CDR3 is 14 amino acids. Trimming pared 1 base from V and 0 bases from J, leaving 9 bases between. The assay was immunoSEQ multiplex PCR, and TCRdb's table has in-frame clones only and misses some. The table has around 300,000 clones, around 87% seen once; the top ten hold approximately 2.5%. V gene TRBV30 combines with J gene TRBJ1-2; D perhaps matches TRBD1 (5 bases). Sequencing input: PBMCs or T cells enriched from blood (not recorded which). This TCR derives from a woman aged 18-29 years who had recovered from COVID-19. CDR3 bases: TGTGCCTGGAGTGGGGGACTAGCTAACTATGGCTACACCTTC. Translation: CAWSGGLANYGYTF.